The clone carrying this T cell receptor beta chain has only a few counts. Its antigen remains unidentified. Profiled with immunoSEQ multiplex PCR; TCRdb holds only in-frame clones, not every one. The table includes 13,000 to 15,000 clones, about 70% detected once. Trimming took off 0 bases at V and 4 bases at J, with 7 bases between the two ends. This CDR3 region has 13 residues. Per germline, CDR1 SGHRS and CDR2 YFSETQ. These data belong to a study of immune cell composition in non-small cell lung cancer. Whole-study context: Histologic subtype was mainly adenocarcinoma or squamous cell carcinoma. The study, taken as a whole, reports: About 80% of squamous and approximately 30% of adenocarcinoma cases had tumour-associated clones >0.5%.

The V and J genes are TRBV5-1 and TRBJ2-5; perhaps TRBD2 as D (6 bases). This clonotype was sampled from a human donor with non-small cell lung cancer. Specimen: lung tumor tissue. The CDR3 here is CASSLEEGETQYF. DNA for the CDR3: TGCGCCAGCAGCTTGGAGGAGGGAGAGACCCAGTACTTC.